This TCR beta chain was obtained from a study of OX40 agonist ivuxolimab in advanced cancers. Some clones are missing from TCRdb's copy, which holds only in-frame ones; the method was immunoSEQ multiplex PCR. The sample includes tens of thousands of clones, under 95% of them seen just once. Study observations and caveats: CD4+ T cells averaged fewer expanded clones than CD8+ T cells.

This CDR3 is built from 13 residues. The V and J ends lost 5 bases and 6 bases respectively, with 13 bases between them. Germline V gene data show CDR1 as SEHNR and CDR2 as FQNEAQ (reference sequence). Comments on this clone: Its target is unknown.

The TCR originated in an adult with an advanced solid tumor such as melanoma, head and neck, liver or kidney cancer. The sample consisted of CD4+ or CD8+ T cells sorted from blood, taken in a trial of the OX40 agonist ivuxolimab. The gene calls are TRBV7-9 and TRBJ1-1; D is ambiguous. CDR3 in DNA: TGTGCCAGCAGCCAAATAAGTTCCGCTGAAGCTTTCTTT. It encodes CASSQISSAEAFF.